This entry features one TCR beta chain sequence. This sample was included in a study of cytomegalovirus exposure and HLA in healthy donors. The study ran its PCR with 60 Vbeta and 13 Jbeta primers. In the original analysis: Per a later analysis, the number of unique TCR beta chains was around 79 million, of which around 10 million were shared. Produced via immunoSEQ multiplex PCR; TCRdb's table is partial and in-frame only. That table gives V, J and clone size, and the DNA gave D and trimming. The sample holds about 190,000 clones, approximately 78% seen once. CDR3 length: 15 residues. V gave up 5 bases and J gave up 0 bases, with 13 bases separating them. CDR1 MNHEY and CDR2 SVGAGI come from the germline V gene.

Sequenced sample: PBMCs. The TCR comes from a woman aged 18-29 years in good health and CMV-seronegative. This sequence joins TRBV6-5 and TRBJ1-2; a weak D match, TRBD1 (6 bases). CDR3 residues: CASSTKNRANYGYTF. The CDR3 bases are TGTGCCAGCAGTACGAAGAACAGGGCTAACTATGGCTACACCTTC.